This T cell receptor beta chain was identified during a study of beta chain features in type 1 diabetes. Germline V CDR1 and CDR2: MNHEY, SVGAGI. The CDR3 is made up of 13 amino acids. Trimming took 6 bases from V and 7 from J; bases not matched to a gene: 6. The investigators reverse transcribed all of the isolated RNA, so they sequenced expressed TCRB transcripts. Here immunoSEQ multiplex PCR was the method, and the copy in TCRdb shows in-frame clones only, minus some. The sample gives about 240,000 clones, roughly 14% of which show up once; about 0.02% is in the top ten. Study-level findings and limits: TCRB CDR3s from Type 1 diabetes patients were moderately but significantly shorter in all four CD4+ subsets.

Worth noting for this clone: Antigen: not known.

V usage is TRBV6-5 and J usage is TRBJ2-4; 7 nucleotides match TRBD1. The source material was naive CD4+ T cells from blood. The receptor was isolated from a man younger than 45 with type 1 diabetes. This CDR3 is CASSRGGENIQYF. The CDR3 region has the DNA TGTGCCAGCAGCCGAGGGGGCGAGAACATTCAGTACTTC.